This T cell receptor (beta chain) was obtained from a study of blood T cells in healthy people across ages. Study information: Template switching captured about one barcoded beta molecule per two T cells.

Study-wide points: Estimated diversity that came from one million T cells was considered an underestimate. When set beside aged donors, long-lived donors presented more naive CD4+ cells and higher diversity. Older age went with lower TCR beta diversity per million T cells, in a roughly linear way.

This clonotype showed up just a few times. Its matching antigen is unknown. It was with a sample-barcoded 5' primer and a J-beta primer mix that a second PCR of about 7 to 12 cycles was run. TCRdb reprocessed the 5' RACE reads via MiXCR and lists one record per CDR3 protein. This sample has roughly 830,000 distinct CDR3 sequences, with approximately 67% found just once. The origin of this receptor is a man younger than 40 in good health. Sequences were obtained from blood.

Written as DNA, the CDR3 is TGTGCCAGCAGCTTGGATCCAGGGAGCCTTAATTCACCCCTCCACTTT. Its protein product is CASSLDPGSLNSPLHF. The rearrangement joins TRBV7-2 to TRBJ1-6; D is perhaps TRBD1 (5 bases). The V end lost 3 bases, the J end lost 6 bases, and 15 bases lay between the germline ends. The CDR3 runs 16 residues. The germline V gene encodes CDR1 SGHTA and CDR2 FQGNSA.